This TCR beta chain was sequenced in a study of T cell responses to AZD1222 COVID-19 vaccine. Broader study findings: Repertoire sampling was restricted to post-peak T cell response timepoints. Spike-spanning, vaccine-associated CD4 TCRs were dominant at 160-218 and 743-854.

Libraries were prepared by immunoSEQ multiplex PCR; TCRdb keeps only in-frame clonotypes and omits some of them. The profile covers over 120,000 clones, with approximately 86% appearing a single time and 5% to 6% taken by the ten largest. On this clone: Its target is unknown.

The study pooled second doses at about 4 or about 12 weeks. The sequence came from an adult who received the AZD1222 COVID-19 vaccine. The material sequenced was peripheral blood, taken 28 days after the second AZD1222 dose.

The CDR3 reads CASTQEGRSYNEQFF. The CDR3 region has the DNA TGTGCCAGCACCCAGGAGGGTAGGTCCTACAATGAGCAGTTCTTC. The chain links TRBV5-4 to TRBJ2-1; D is perhaps TRBD2 (6 bases). Germline assignment: CDR1 SGHNT and CDR2 YYREEE (reference sequence). This CDR3 region has 15 residues. The V and J ends lost 6 bases and 1 base respectively, with 14 bases between them.